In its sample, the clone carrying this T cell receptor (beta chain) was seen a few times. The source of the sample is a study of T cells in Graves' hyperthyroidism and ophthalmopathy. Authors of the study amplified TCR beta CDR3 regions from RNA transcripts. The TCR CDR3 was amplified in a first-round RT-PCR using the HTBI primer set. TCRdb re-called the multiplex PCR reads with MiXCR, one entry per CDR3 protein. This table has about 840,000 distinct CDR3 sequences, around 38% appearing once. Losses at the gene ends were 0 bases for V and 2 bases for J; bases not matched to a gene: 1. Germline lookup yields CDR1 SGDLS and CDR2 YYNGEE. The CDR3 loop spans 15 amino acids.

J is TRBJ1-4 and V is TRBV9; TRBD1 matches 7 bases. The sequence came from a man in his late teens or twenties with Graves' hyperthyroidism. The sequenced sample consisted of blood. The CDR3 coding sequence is TGTGCCAGCAGCGTAGTAGGGGGCACTAATGAAAAACTGTTTTTT. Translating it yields CASSVVGGTNEKLFF. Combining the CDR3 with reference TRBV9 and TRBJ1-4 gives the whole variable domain DSGVTQTPKHLITATGQRVTLRCSPRSGDLSVYWYQQSLDQGLQFLIQYYNGEERAKGNILERFSAQQFPDLHSELNLSSLELGDSALYFCASSVVGGTNEKLFFGSGTQLSVL.